This T cell receptor beta chain was identified during a study of type 1 regulatory T cells. The overall study: This in vitro CD4 product, T-allo10, is enriched for Tr1 cells and alloantigen-specific.

CDR3 length: 15 amino acids. The V gene lost 4 bases and the J gene lost 4 bases, with 12 bases spanning the gap. The germline CDR1 and CDR2 sequences are SGHRS and YFSETQ. TCRdb called the reads again in MiXCR, with one record for every CDR3 protein. The sample lists just over 14,000 distinct CDR3 sequences, roughly 13% occurring once. Points on this clonotype: The antigen is undetermined.

What was sequenced was cultured T cells, either the whole culture or a sorted T cell fraction (not recorded which). The chain links TRBV5-1 to TRBJ2-6; perhaps TRBD1 as D (5 bases). The sequence came from a human donor in good health. CDR3 protein: CASSQQGTGANVLTF. Here the CDR3 DNA reads TGCGCCAGCAGCCAGCAGGGTACCGGGGCCAACGTCCTGACTTTC.